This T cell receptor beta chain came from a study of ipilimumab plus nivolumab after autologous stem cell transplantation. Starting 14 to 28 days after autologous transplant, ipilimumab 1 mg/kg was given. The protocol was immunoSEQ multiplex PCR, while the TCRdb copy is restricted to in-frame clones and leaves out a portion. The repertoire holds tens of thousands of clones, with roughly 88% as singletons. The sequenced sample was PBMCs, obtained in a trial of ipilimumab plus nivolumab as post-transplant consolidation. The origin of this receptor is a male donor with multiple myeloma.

The CDR3: CASSELGVSTGELFF. The CDR3 coding sequence is TGCGCCAGCAGTGAGTTGGGGGTCTCCACCGGGGAGCTGTTTTTT. This chain uses TRBV10-2 with TRBJ2-2, with D perhaps assigned TRBD1 or TRBD2 (5 bases each). The CDR3 contains 15 residues. CDR1 and CDR2 (germline): WSHSY, SAAADI. V gave up 1 base and J gave up 4 bases, with 10 bases separating them.